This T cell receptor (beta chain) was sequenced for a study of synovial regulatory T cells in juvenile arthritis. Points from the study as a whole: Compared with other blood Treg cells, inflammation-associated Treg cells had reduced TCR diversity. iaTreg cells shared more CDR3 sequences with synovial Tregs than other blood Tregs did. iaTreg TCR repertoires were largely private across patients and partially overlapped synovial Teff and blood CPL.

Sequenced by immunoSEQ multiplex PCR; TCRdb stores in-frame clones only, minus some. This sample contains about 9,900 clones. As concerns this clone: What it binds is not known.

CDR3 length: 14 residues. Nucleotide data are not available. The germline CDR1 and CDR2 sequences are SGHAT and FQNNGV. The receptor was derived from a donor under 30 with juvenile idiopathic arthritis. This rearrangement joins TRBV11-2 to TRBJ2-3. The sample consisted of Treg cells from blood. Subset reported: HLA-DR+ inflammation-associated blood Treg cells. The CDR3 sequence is CASSWGASTDTQYF.